There are many counts of the clone carrying this T cell receptor beta chain. This sample was included in a study of response to subunit inactivated influenza vaccine. TCRdb re-analysed the RT-PCR reads in MiXCR, keeping a single row per CDR3 protein. This table has some 640,000 distinct CDR3 sequences, roughly 14% appearing once. The V gene end was trimmed by 7 bases and the J gene end by 9 bases; junction bases not matched to a gene: 13. This CDR3 spans 15 amino acids. Germline assignment: CDR1 MDHEN and CDR2 SYDVKM. The clonotype comes from a man between 45 and 60 years old who received an inactivated influenza vaccine. The chain couples TRBV28 to TRBJ2-7; 12 nucleotides agree with TRBD1. The sequences come from PBMCs from blood, collected 14 days before vaccination. As DNA, the CDR3 is TGTGCCAGCACTCGACCCCTGGGACAGGGGGCAGTGCAGTACTTC. This translates into CASTRPLGQGAVQYF.